A single sample gave rise to the 7 T cell receptor beta chains below, sequenced in a study of Ad26.COV2.S vaccination and SARS-CoV-2 variants. Assay: immunoSEQ multiplex PCR; the TCRdb copy retains only in-frame clones and omits some. Here the sample spans nearly 95,000 clones, under 90% being singletons. This specimen was peripheral blood, taken after recovery from COVID-19. Source of these receptors: a human donor who had recovered from COVID-19.

V gene TRBV4-3 combines with J gene TRBJ2-7; 7 bases fit TRBD2. Germline assignment: CDR1 LGHNA and CDR2 YSLEER. The CDR3 is 17 residues long. After removal of 0 bases from V and 7 bases from J, the junction contained 15 bases not matched to a gene. CDR3 loop: CASSQDRRTRSQSEQYF. The CDR3 DNA sequence: TGCGCCAGCAGCCAAGATCGCCGGACTAGAAGCCAGTCGGAGCAGTACTTC.

This clone was observed once. V and J are TRBV27 and TRBJ1-1; the D is unclear. Deletions cut 6 bases from V and 4 bases from J, with 6 bases between. This CDR3 comprises 11 residues. Germline CDR1 and CDR2: MNHEY and SMNVEV (reference sequence). CDR3 residues: CASSTATEAFF. CDR3 coding DNA: TGTGCCAGCAGCACAGCCACTGAAGCTTTCTTT.

The chain carries TRBV7-9 and TRBJ2-7; D call uncertain. The CDR3 runs to 15 residues. From germline, CDR1 is SEHNR and CDR2 FQNEAQ (reference sequence). V lost 3 bases, J lost 2 bases, and 14 bases lay in between. The chain's CDR3 is CASSFSERTAYEQYF. CDR3 DNA: TGTGCCAGCAGCTTTTCTGAACGAACTGCCTACGAGCAGTACTTC. Complete variable domain (other parts from reference TRBV7-9 and TRBJ2-7): DTGVSQNPRHKITKRGQNVTFRCDPISEHNRLYWYRQTLGQGPEFLTYFQNEAQLEKSRLLSDRFSAERPKGSFSTLEIQRTEQGDSAMYLCASSFSERTAYEQYFGPGTRLTVT.

This chain links TRBV29-1 with TRBJ2-1; 11 bases are shared with TRBD1. Germline CDR1 reads SQVTM; CDR2 reads ANQGSEA. CDR3 length: 13 residues. J lost 6 bases, V lost 8 bases, and 6 bases had no gene match. As DNA, the CDR3 is TGCAGCACCCCCGGGACAGGGGGCAATGAGCAGTTCTTC. It yields the protein CSTPGTGGNEQFF.

The V and J genes are TRBV6-6 and TRBJ2-7; TRBD2 is a possible D gene (6 bases). The CDR3 consists of 16 residues. V gave up 0 bases and J gave up 4 bases, with 16 bases separating them. Germline values: CDR1 MNHNY, CDR2 SVGAGI (reference sequence). CDR3 amino acids: CASSYSTRDARYEQYF. Written as DNA, the CDR3 is TGTGCCAGCAGTTACTCGACGCGGGACGCCCGATACGAGCAGTACTTC.

The J gene is TRBJ2-2, the V gene TRBV24-1, with D perhaps TRBD1 (6 bases). V gave up 0 bases and J gave up 1 base, with 8 bases separating them. CDR1 and CDR2 (germline): KGHDR, SFDVKD. The CDR3 totals 16 residues. CDR3 region: CATSDLGRGNTGELFF. The CDR3 nucleotides read TGTGCCACCAGTGATTTGGGCAGGGGGAACACCGGGGAGCTGTTTTTT.

The chain is built from TRBV7-3 and TRBJ2-2; tentative D call: TRBD2 (6 bases). Between the trimmed V and J ends, which lost 8 bases and 1 base, there was a span of 17 bases. This CDR3 comprises 16 residues. Germline values: CDR1 SGHTA, CDR2 FQGTGA. CDR3 DNA: TGTGCCAGCGCAACAAGTGGGGGAGGGAACACCGGGGAGCTGTTTTTT. It is translated as CASATSGGGNTGELFF.